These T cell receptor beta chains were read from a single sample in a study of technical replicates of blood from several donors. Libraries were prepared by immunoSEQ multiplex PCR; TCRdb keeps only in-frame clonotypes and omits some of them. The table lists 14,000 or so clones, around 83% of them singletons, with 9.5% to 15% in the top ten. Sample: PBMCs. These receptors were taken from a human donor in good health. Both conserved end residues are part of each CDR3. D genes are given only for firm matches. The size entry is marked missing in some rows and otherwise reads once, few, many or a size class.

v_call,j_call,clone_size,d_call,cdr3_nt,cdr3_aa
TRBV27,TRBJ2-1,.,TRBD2,TGTGCCAGCAGCGGGACTAGCGGAGAGCAGTTCTTC,CASSGTSGEQFF
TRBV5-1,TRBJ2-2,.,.,TGCGCCAGCAGACAAAATCAGGGCAAGCACACCGGGGAGCTGTTTTTT,CASRQNQGKHTGELFF
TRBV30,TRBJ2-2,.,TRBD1,TGTGCCTGGAGAGTAGGGACAGGGTACACCGGGGAGCTGTTTTTT,CAWRVGTGYTGELFF
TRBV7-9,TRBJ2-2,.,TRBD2,TGTGCCAGCAGGTTGGGACTAGCGAGCTTCGCGAACACCGGGGAGCTGTTTTTT,CASRLGLASFANTGELFF
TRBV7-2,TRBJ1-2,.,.,TGTGCCAGCAGCCACGGGGGGGCCGCAGGCTACACCTTC,CASSHGGAAGYTF
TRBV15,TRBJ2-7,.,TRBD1,TGTGCCACCAGCAGATCGGGGACAGCGACCTACGAGCAGTACTTC,CATSRSGTATYEQYF
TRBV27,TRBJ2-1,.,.,TGTGCCAGCTCCCTACTCGGCAATGAGCAGTTCTTC,CASSLLGNEQFF
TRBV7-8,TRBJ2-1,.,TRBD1,TGTGCCAGCAGCTTGCAGGGGGCGAGTGAGCAGTTCTTC,CASSLQGASEQFF
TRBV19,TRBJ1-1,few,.,TGTGCCAGTAGCACACAGGGCGCGACTGAAGCTTTCTTT,CASSTQGATEAFF
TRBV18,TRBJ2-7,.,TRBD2,TGTGCCAGCTCACCACCGGGACTAGCGCCCGTCTACGAGCAGTACTTC,CASSPPGLAPVYEQYF
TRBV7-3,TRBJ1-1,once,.,TGTGCCAGCCACTCCCGCCCCCGACAGTCTGAAGCTTTCTTT,CASHSRPRQSEAFF
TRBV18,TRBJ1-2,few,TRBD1,TGTGCCAGCTCACCCGACAGGGAATATGGCTACACCTTC,CASSPDREYGYTF
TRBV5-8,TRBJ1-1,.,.,TGTGCCAGCAGGACGGGGGACGTTCTGACCACTGAAGCTTTCTTT,CASRTGDVLTTEAFF
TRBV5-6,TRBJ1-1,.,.,TGTGCCAGCAGCCCCCAGGACAGTTACACTGAAGCTTTCTTT,CASSPQDSYTEAFF
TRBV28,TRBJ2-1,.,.,TGTGCCAGCAGTTTATCTACGGGAGATGAGCAGTTCTTC,CASSLSTGDEQFF
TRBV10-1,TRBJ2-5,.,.,TGCGCCAGCAGTGTAAGCCTAAACCAAGAGACCCAGTACTTC,CASSVSLNQETQYF
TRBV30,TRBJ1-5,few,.,TGTGCCTGGGGACAAGGCGGCAATCAGCCCCAGCATTTT,CAWGQGGNQPQHF
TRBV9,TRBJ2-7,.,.,TGTGCCAGCAGCGCGGACACTTACTACGAGCAGTACTTC,CASSADTYYEQYF
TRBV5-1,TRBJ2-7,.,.,TGCGCCAGCAGCTTGGGGTTCCAGAACTCCTACGAGCAGTACTTC,CASSLGFQNSYEQYF
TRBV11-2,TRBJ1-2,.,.,TGTGCCAGCAGCTCTCCTGGTCGGCAGGCCAACTATGGCTACACCTTC,CASSSPGRQANYGYTF
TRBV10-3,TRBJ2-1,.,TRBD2,TGTGCCATCACGCCTAGCGGGAGTGATGAGCAGTTCTTC,CAITPSGSDEQFF
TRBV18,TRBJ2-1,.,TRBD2,TGTGCCAGCTCACCAATAGGACTAGCGTTCAATGAGCAGTTCTTC,CASSPIGLAFNEQFF
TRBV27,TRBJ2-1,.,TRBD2,TGTGCCAGCAGTTCGTACCTCGGGACTAGCTCCTACAATGAGCAGTTCTTC,CASSSYLGTSSYNEQFF
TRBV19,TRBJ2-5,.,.,TGTGCCAGTAGTGCCGACCGGACAGATAACAACCAAGAGACCCAGTACTTC,CASSADRTDNNQETQYF
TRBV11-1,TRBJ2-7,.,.,TGTGCCAGCAGCTTAGATACCGGGGGCGAGCAGTACTTC,CASSLDTGGEQYF
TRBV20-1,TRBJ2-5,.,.,TGCAGTGCTGCCAGCCAAGAGACCCAGTACTTC,CSAASQETQYF
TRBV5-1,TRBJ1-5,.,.,TGCGCCAGCAGCTTGGAAGGGAGTTCGGGTCAGCCCCAGCATTTT,CASSLEGSSGQPQHF
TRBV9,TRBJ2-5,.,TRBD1,TGTGCCAGCAGCGCCGGACAGGGGCCGCCTGAGACCCAGTACTTC,CASSAGQGPPETQYF
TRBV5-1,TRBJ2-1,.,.,TGCGCCAGCAGCTTGGGGGCAGACGGGGTTGAGCAGTTCTTC,CASSLGADGVEQFF
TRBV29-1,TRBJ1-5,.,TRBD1,TGCAGCGGGGACGGACAGGGTCCCAATAGCAATCAGCCCCAGCATTTT,CSGDGQGPNSNQPQHF
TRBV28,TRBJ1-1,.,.,TGTGCCAGCAGTTTCCGAGGCACTGAAGCTTTCTTT,CASSFRGTEAFF
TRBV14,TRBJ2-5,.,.,TGTGCCAGCAGCCAAGCGGAGACCCAGTACTTC,CASSQAETQYF
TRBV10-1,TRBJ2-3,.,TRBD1,TGCGCCAGCAGTGACGGACAGGGAAGCACAGATACGCAGTATTTT,CASSDGQGSTDTQYF
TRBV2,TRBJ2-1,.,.,TGTGCCAGCAGCGGGAATGAGCAGTTCTTC,CASSGNEQFF
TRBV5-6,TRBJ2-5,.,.,TGTGCCAGCAGCCAAGGACAGAATATTGAAGAGACCCAGTACTTC,CASSQGQNIEETQYF
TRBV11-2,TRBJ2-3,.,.,TGTGCCAGCAGCTTATCCGGAGGCACAGATACGCAGTATTTT,CASSLSGGTDTQYF
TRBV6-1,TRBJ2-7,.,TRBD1,TGTGCCAGCGACAGGGGGCGCGATTACGAGCAGTACTTC,CASDRGRDYEQYF
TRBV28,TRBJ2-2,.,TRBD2,TGTGCCAGCAGTAGACTAGCGGGGGCGAACACCGGGGAGCTGTTTTTT,CASSRLAGANTGELFF
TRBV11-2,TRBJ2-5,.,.,TGTGCCAGCAGCCCTTACCCAGGGTTCGAGACCCAGTACTTC,CASSPYPGFETQYF
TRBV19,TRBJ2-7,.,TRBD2,TGTGCCAGTAGTATCGAGGGGACTAGCGGGGTCTCCTACGAGCAGTACTTC,CASSIEGTSGVSYEQYF
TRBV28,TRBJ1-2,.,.,TGTGCCAGCAGGCTGACCGGGACACCTGCCTATGGCTACACCTTC,CASRLTGTPAYGYTF
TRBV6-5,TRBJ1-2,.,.,TGTGCCAGCAGTTACCCCACGACAGGCGGCTATGGCTACACCTTC,CASSYPTTGGYGYTF
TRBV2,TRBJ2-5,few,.,TGTGCCAGCAGGGTAGACAGCCTAAACCAAGAGACCCAGTACTTC,CASRVDSLNQETQYF
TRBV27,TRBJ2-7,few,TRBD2,TGTGCCAGCACCCTCCGGCGGCTAGCGGGAGGGAGCTCCTACGAGCAGTACTTC,CASTLRRLAGGSSYEQYF
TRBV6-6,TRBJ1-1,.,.,TGTGCCAGCAGTTACGGGCAGGCAAACACTGAAGCTTTCTTT,CASSYGQANTEAFF